This T cell receptor beta chain comes out of a study of blood T cell repertoires in COVID-19. Sequencing used immunoSEQ multiplex PCR; TCRdb keeps in-frame clones, though not all of them. This sample has more than 70,000 clones, with about 86% found just once. The V end was cut by 0 bases, the J end by 2 bases, with 8 bases between. From germline, CDR1 is MGHRA and CDR2 YSYEKL. The length of the CDR3 is 15 residues. Sequencing input: peripheral blood. The TCR originated in a man aged 55 to 70 with acute or convalescent COVID-19. The V call is TRBV4-1, the J call TRBJ1-5; D gene unclear. This CDR3 reads CASSQDSVGNQPQHF. CDR3 nucleotide sequence: TGCGCCAGCAGCCAAGACAGTGTGGGCAATCAGCCCCAGCATTTT.